This T cell receptor beta chain was found in a study of identical twins. There were only healthy Caucasians among the donors. There are many counts of this clonotype. V trimming: 6 bases; J trimming: 6 bases; junction bases outside the gene matches: 4. CDR3 size: 14 residues. From germline, CDR1 is ENHRY and CDR2 SYGVKD. TCRdb used MiXCR to reprocess the 5' RACE reads, holding one entry per CDR3 protein. The data show 500,000 to 700,000 distinct CDR3 sequences, with around 7.4% seen just once and less than 2% held by the top ten. These same records also appear under a second study, on yellow fever vaccine responses in identical twins. Per that study: Twins reportedly mounted vaccine T cell responses that seemed partly convergent, partly personalized.

This receptor was obtained from a young woman in good health. Source material: PBMCs. J is TRBJ2-7 and V is TRBV10-3; 14 bases match TRBD2. The CDR3 nucleotides read TGTGCCATCAGAAGAGGGACTAGCGGGAGCGAGCAGTACTTC. It is translated as CAIRRGTSGSEQYF.